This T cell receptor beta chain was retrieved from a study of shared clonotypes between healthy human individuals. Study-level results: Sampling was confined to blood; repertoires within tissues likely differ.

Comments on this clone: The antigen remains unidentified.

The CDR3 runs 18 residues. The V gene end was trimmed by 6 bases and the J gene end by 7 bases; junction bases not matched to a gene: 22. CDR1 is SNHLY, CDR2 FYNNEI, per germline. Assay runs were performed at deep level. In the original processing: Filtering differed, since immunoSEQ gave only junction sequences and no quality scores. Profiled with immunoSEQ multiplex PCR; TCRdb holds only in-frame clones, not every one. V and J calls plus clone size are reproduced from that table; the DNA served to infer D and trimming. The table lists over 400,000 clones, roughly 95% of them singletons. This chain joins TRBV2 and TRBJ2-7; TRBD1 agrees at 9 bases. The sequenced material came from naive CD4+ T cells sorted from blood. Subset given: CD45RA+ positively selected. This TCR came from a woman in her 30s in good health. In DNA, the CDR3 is TGTGCCAGCAGCGCTGTAGTGCGAAGAGGGGGACAGGGCGATGAGCAGTACTTC. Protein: CASSAVVRRGGQGDEQYF.